This TCR beta chain is drawn from a study of cytomegalovirus exposure and HLA in healthy donors (dated by TCRdb to 2015 to 2018). At the level of the whole study: An earlier analysis of fewer than 750 of the donors reported 276 Gb of sequence data and around 120 million unique TCR beta sequences obtained from around 170 million T cells. An early release that covered fewer than 800 HLA-typed donors contained about 290 gigabases of sequencing data and 65 million to 100 million unique TCR sequences. Of the 300 to 450 genotyped donors, 75% to 85% were placed in the genetic ancestry cluster associated with self-reported Caucasian donors. The study aimed to test whether signatures of past pathogen exposure could be identified by cataloging public T cell receptors. The T cell repertoires of under 750 subjects were profiled by immunosequencing and related to cytomegalovirus serostatus. Besides the first cohort of around 700 subjects, a separate validation cohort made up of some 110 different subjects was used. High-throughput TCR immunosequencing, statistical association of individual TCRs with disease status, and machine learning were combined to predict cytomegalovirus infection status. In a later analysis, previously published TCR beta repertoires from 600 to 850 donors were re-analyzed and high-resolution HLA genotyping was added so that TCR occurrence patterns could be studied. The later analysis used no new phenotypic data to find candidate immune exposures, relying instead on TCR beta sequences and their occurrence across donors. An earlier analysis of some 600 of the donors applied high-throughput TCR beta sequencing to assess whether each TCR beta V gene segment acted as functional or pseudogenic. Donor age, sex, ethnicity and CMV serostatus were compiled alongside the repertoire data. A later genetic analysis used genome-wide SNP genotypes for about 65% of the 666 donors, treating that subset as a discovery cohort. All discovery cohort repertoires had been generated on a single sequencing platform. HLA typing included class I and class II loci at four-digit resolution. Typing coverage varied by locus: roughly 629-630 donors for A, B, C, DRB1 and DQB1; some 520 for DQA1; more than 600 for DPA1; approximately 470 for DPB1. Five DR-DQ haplotypes were handled as single units for association and clustering, since linkage in the cohort was strong. Among 350 to 400 genotyped donors of the cohort, an average of approximately 250,000 unique TCR beta nucleotide sequences were sequenced per donor, around 18% of them non-productive.

The receptor library was made with the immunoSEQ multiplex PCR assay. For the multiplex PCR, a mixture combining 60 forward primers for TCR Vbeta segments and 13 reverse primers for TCR Jbeta segments was used. The CDR3 region of rearranged TCR beta genes was amplified from genomic DNA with a multiplex PCR assay. The Illumina HiSeq System was used to sequence the amplified TCR beta libraries as 87-base-pair reads. The study's processing was this. In a later analysis, 70 million to 95 million unique TCR beta chains were counted across the 690 or so repertoires, and approximately 11 million of these chains were shared by at least two donors. A nearest-neighbor algorithm error-corrected the raw reads and collapsed the reads into unique sequences, merging closely related sequences to remove PCR and sequencing errors. To assign V, D and J gene segments, CDR3 sequences were aligned to IMGT reference sequences. For a sequence to be retained, at least a six-nucleotide match to both a V gene segment and a J gene segment was required. A rearrangement was called productive if the CDR3 had no stop codons and remained in frame with V and J, and every other rearrangement was called non-productive. CDR3 was defined according to IMGT convention as the region running from the second conserved V-encoded cysteine to the conserved J-encoded phenylalanine. The earlier analysis of 550 to 650 of the donors excluded any sequence lacking an unambiguous match to a single V gene segment. An earlier analysis of 450 to 650 of the donors called V segments functional above 56.7% productive rearrangements and segregating when the between-donor standard deviation exceeded 5%. A statistical classification framework was developed to diagnose cytomegalovirus status using the catalog of TCR beta chain sequences. A later analysis assigned V and J genes by comparing TCR nucleotide sequences with IMGT/GENE-DB human TR gene sequences. A later analysis assigned CDR3 sequences and most-parsimonious VDJ recombination scenarios with the TCRdist pipeline. In a later analysis, every TCR beta chain was defined by the combination of its CDR3 amino acid sequence and its V-gene family, and reads without a unique V-gene family were dropped. As a way to deal with suspected cross-contamination and a sequencing artifact, a later analysis dropped 450 to 700 nucleotide sequences that were highly shared and had low generation probability. In a later analysis, a clonal expansion index was calculated for each public chain from normalized within-repertoire ranks of inferred template counts. In a later analysis, generation probabilities were computed with a VDJ recombination model fitted to out-of-frame rearrangements, and the resulting probabilities were checked against IGoR. A later analysis scored TCR-TCR, TCR-HLA and TCR-CMV co-occurrence with hypergeometric tests, applying a repertoire-size bias correction to TCR pairs. A later analysis estimated false discovery rates by permuting HLA or CMV assignments 20 times. In a later analysis, co-occurring TCRs were grouped using DBSCAN, with TCRdist sequence similarity added in when clustering inside HLA-allele-positive subsets. For co-occurrence clustering, repertoires with fewer than 30,000 or more than 120,000 public chains were excluded, along with four to six repertoires with anomalous nucleotide sharing. This immuneACCESS table, as held by TCRdb, lists in-frame sequences with V and J called but not all clones. Of the missing ones, under half trace to an unresolved V gene in checked studies; the others have no known cause. V and J calls and clone size are as listed in that table; D and trimming were resolved from the DNA. A total of about 130,000 clones appear in this sample, roughly three quarters of them only once. The biggest ten clones account for approximately 2% of the sample.

Beyond this particular receptor, the publication reports: The authors suggested that the approach could potentially be extended to other disease states and immunological phenotypes. In a later genetic analysis, a missense DCLRE1C variant was associated with V-gene and J-gene trimming of TCR beta chains, and the association was replicated in an independent cohort. Broadly in line with IMGT annotations, most TCR beta V segments showed up in productive rearrangements about 87% or about 30% of the time in an earlier analysis of several hundred of the donors. According to a later analysis, most CMV-associated TCR beta chains appeared to be HLA-restricted, and the HLA associations seemed to be driven largely by CMV exposure. Assigning TCR associations to individual alleles was difficult when HLA alleles, especially DR and DQ, strongly co-occurred. In vitro tests confirmed that a few of the cytomegalovirus-associated TCR beta chains recognize cytomegalovirus antigens. Compared with the approximately 670-donor mean, donors in an Asian-associated ancestry cluster had fewer N-insertions in productive TCRs, according to a later genetic analysis. At a false discovery rate of 0.05, a later analysis linked fewer than 20,000 TCR beta sequences to specific HLA alleles. A further reported finding was that TCR beta sequences accurately predicted the HLA-A and HLA-B alleles for most subjects in the first cohort. Because HLA typing was missing for some donors at each locus, association tests included only the typed subset. In a later analysis, HLA-associated TCR beta chains were found to be more clonally expanded and to have lower generation probabilities than equally common non-associated chains. Linkage disequilibrium might explain the correlated functional status among segregating V segments, but an unknown experimental factor could not be excluded. Sequencing depth was assumed to be roughly uniform across donors in the presence/absence analyses, though that assumption may not hold. Immune exposure information for the cohort was limited to CMV serostatus. A later analysis reported that several top co-occurrence clusters appeared linked to parvovirus B19, influenza, CMV and Epstein-Barr virus. The classifier was reported to diagnose cytomegalovirus status with high specificity and sensitivity in both the original and validation cohorts. Most TCR sequences were seen in very few donors, while some public TCRs were found in many individuals. The cohort was sequenced for TCR beta chains only, and without alpha or paired-chain data the features that could be detected were limited. In a later analysis, the rate of TCR association differed among HLA loci, with DRB1 alleles having the most associated TCRs and HLA-C alleles having the fewest. The earlier analysis of some 540 of the donors excluded roughly 16 rarely observed V segments, including chromosome 9 orphons, because counts were too low. The study listed approximately 150 TCR beta chains as associated with cytomegalovirus. Some IMGT-functional V segments, including TRBV6-2 and TRBV6-3, could not be distinguished by the 87-base-pair reads and were therefore excluded. The sequencing pipeline was judged likely to have produced a cluster of highly shared sequence variants as a technical artifact.

Details on this clone: It lacks a known antigen. Within one base of it there is no much larger clone, and no base qualities were kept.

The cohort consisted of hundreds of healthy bone marrow donors. All cohort members were sampled while nominally healthy, although unrecorded immune exposures were likely present. The donor tested CMV seronegative and was one of the 352 seronegative cohort members. Every donor gave a peripheral blood sample, and the peripheral blood mononuclear cells from that sample were used for TCR beta sequencing. Genomic DNA was extracted from the blood cell samples with the Qiagen DNeasy Blood Extraction Kit. CDR1 and CDR2 (GTSNPN, SVGIG) derive from the germline V gene (reference sequence). The germline V end is reduced by 2 bases and the J end by 7 bases; junction bases left unmatched: 11. The CDR3 goes from the cysteine to the phenylalanine over 14 residues. Only the CDR3 portion is preserved as DNA: 42 bases, with reading frame beginning at the first base.

The rearrangement joined TRBV30 to TRBJ2-7, with TRBD1 matching 7 junction bases. The source is a man aged 25 to 40 in good health and CMV-seronegative. The sequenced sample consisted of PBMCs. The CDR3 amino acid sequence is: CAWSPRTGDTEQYF. The sequenced DNA is TGTGCCTGGAGTCCTCGGACAGGAGATACGGAGCAGTACTTC. The variable domain in full, with residues beyond the CDR3 obtained from the reference TRBV30 and TRBJ2-7 genes, is SQTIHQWPATLVQPVGSPLSLECTVEGTSNPNLYWYRQAAGRGLQLLFYSVGIGQISSEVPQNLSASRPQDRQFILSSKKLLLSDSGFYLCAWSPRTGDTEQYFGPGTRLTVT.